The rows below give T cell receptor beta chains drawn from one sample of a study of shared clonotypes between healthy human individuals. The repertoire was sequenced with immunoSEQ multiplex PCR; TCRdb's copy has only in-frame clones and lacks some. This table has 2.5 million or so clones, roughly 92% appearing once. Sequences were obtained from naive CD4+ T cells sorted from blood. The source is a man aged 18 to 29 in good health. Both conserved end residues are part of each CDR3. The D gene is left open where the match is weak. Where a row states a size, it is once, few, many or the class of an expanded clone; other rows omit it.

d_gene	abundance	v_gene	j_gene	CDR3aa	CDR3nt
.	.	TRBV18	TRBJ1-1	CASSPRGGNTEAFF	TGTGCCAGCTCACCACGAGGGGGTAACACTGAAGCTTTCTTT
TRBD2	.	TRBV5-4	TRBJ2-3	CASSLGLAGSRDTQYF	TGTGCCAGCAGCTTAGGACTAGCGGGGAGCCGGGATACGCAGTATTTT
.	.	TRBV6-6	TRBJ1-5	CASTHPGGNQPQHF	TGTGCCAGCACCCACCCGGGGGGCAATCAGCCCCAGCATTTT
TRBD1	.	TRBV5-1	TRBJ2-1	CASSPDRPPPNEQFF	TGCGCCAGCAGCCCGGACAGGCCCCCCCCCAATGAGCAGTTCTTC
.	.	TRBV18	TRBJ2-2	CASSPGGTANTGELFF	TGTGCCAGCTCACCAGGGGGGACGGCGAACACCGGGGAGCTGTTTTTT
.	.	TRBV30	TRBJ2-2	CASDPSGELFF	TGTGCCTCAGACCCCTCCGGGGAGCTGTTTTTT
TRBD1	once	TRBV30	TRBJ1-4	CAWSSRGTDNNEKLFF	TGTGCCTGGAGTTCCAGGGGGACGGATAATAATGAAAAACTGTTTTTT
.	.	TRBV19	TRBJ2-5	CASSIGAMETQYF	TGTGCCAGTAGTATAGGAGCAATGGAGACCCAGTACTTC
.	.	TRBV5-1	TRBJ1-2	CASSPSLQGYGYTF	TGCGCCAGCAGCCCATCCCTCCAGGGGTATGGCTACACCTTC
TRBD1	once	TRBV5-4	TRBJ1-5	CASSLGDSSNQPQHF	TGTGCCAGCAGCTTGGGGGACAGTAGCAATCAGCCCCAGCATTTT
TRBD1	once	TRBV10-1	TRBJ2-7	CARGQGSYEQYF	TGCGCCAGGGGACAGGGATCCTACGAGCAGTACTTC
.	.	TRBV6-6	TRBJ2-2	CASNLYAELFF	TGTGCCAGCAACCTCTACGCAGAGCTGTTTTTT
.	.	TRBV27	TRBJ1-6	CASSFGNSPLHF	TGTGCCAGCAGTTTCGGGAATTCACCCCTCCACTTT
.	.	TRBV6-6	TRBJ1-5	CASSYSTGYQPQHF	TGTGCCAGCAGTTACTCGACGGGGTATCAGCCCCAGCATTTT
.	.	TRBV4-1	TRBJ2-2	CASSQGPGRANTGELFF	TGCGCCAGCAGCCAAGGCCCGGGTAGGGCGAACACCGGGGAGCTGTTTTTT
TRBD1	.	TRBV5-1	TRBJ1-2	CASSLTGGANGYTF	TGCGCCAGCAGCTTAACAGGGGGGGCGAATGGCTACACCTTC
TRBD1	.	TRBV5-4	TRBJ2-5	CASSKDRQETQYF	TGTGCCAGCAGCAAGGACAGGCAAGAGACCCAGTACTTC
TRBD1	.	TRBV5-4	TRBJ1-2	CASSSGGGGYTF	TGTGCCAGCAGCTCAGGGGGAGGTGGCTACACCTTC
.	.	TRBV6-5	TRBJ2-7	CASSQGARYEQYF	TGTGCCAGCAGTCAAGGGGCGCGTTACGAGCAGTACTTC
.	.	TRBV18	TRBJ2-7	CASSPPRGDPYEQYF	TGTGCCAGCTCACCACCCCGCGGGGACCCCTACGAGCAGTACTTC
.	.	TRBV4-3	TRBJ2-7	CASSQENGSEQYF	TGCGCCAGCAGCCAAGAGAACGGGTCGGAGCAGTACTTC
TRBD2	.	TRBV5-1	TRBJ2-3	CASSLGGGGGTDTQYF	TGCGCCAGCAGCTTGGGCGGGGGAGGAGGCACAGATACGCAGTATTTT
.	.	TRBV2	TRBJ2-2	CASSEKGGTGELFF	TGTGCCAGCAGTGAAAAGGGGGGCACCGGGGAGCTGTTTTTT
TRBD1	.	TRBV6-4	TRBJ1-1	CASSVTGGRNTEAFF	TGTGCCAGCAGTGTGACAGGGGGAAGGAACACTGAAGCTTTCTTT
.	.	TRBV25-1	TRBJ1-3	CASQLPGKNGNTIYF	TGTGCCAGCCAACTCCCGGGGAAAAATGGAAACACCATATATTTT
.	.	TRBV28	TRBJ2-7	CASTSGTYEQYF	TGTGCCAGCACGTCGGGTACCTACGAGCAGTACTTC
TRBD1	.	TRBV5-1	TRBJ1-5	CASSPETGGGNQPQHF	TGCGCCAGCAGCCCAGAGACAGGGGGGGGCAATCAGCCCCAGCATTTT
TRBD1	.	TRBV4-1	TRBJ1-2	CASSQATGGFYGYTF	TGCGCCAGCAGCCAAGCGACAGGGGGCTTTTATGGCTACACCTTC
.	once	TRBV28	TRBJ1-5	CASSFPPGFGAAQHF	TGTGCCAGCAGTTTCCCGCCAGGGTTCGGTGCGGCCCAGCATTTT